This T cell receptor beta chain came from a study of blood T cell repertoires in COVID-19. Across the whole study: The origin of the acute and convalescent COVID-19 samples was the United States, Italy and Spain. Sources were T cells, B-cell-depleted T cells, or PBMCs; the material itself was cDNA or gDNA.

V was pared by 3 bases and J by 2 bases, with 15 bases between. Germline loops: CDR1 ENHRY, CDR2 SYGVKD. The CDR3 length is 16 residues. The repertoire was sequenced with immunoSEQ multiplex PCR; TCRdb's copy has only in-frame clones and lacks some. The sample yields roughly 200,000 clones, 65% to 85% seen once. The J gene is TRBJ2-3, the V gene TRBV10-3, with D hard to call. The TCR originated in a man aged 35 to 55 with acute or convalescent COVID-19. What was sequenced was peripheral blood. For the CDR3, the DNA is TGTGCCATCAGTGATGCGACACGGAATATCACAGATACGCAGTATTTT. It yields the protein CAISDATRNITDTQYF.